This is a list of T cell receptor beta chains from one sample in a study of blood T cell repertoires in COVID-19. Profiled with immunoSEQ multiplex PCR; TCRdb holds only in-frame clones, not every one. The data contain some 270,000 clones, roughly 85% of them singletons. The sequencing input was peripheral blood. The receptors stem from a woman between 65 and 79 years old with acute or convalescent COVID-19. Each CDR3 is given with its conserved first and last residue. D genes are given only for firm matches. Some rows mark clone size as missing; the rest say once, few, many or name a class of expanded clone.

clone_size: -; v_call: TRBV12-3/TRBV12-4; d_call: -; j_call: TRBJ2-7; cdr3_nt: TGTGCCAGCACCCTGGACAGCTCCTACGAGCAGTACTTC; cdr3_aa: CASTLDSSYEQYF
clone_size: -; v_call: TRBV5-8; d_call: -; j_call: TRBJ1-2; cdr3_nt: TGTGCCAGCAGCTCAGATATCTATGGCTACACCTTC; cdr3_aa: CASSSDIYGYTF
clone_size: few; v_call: TRBV29-1; d_call: -; j_call: TRBJ1-1; cdr3_nt: TGCAGCGTTGAAGTCGGGATGAACACTGAAGCTTTCTTT; cdr3_aa: CSVEVGMNTEAFF
clone_size: -; v_call: TRBV27; d_call: TRBD1; j_call: TRBJ1-2; cdr3_nt: TGTGCCAGCAGTCCCCGGACAGGTCTTAACTATGGCTACACCTTC; cdr3_aa: CASSPRTGLNYGYTF
clone_size: -; v_call: TRBV19; d_call: TRBD2; j_call: TRBJ2-1; cdr3_nt: TGTGCCAGTAGTATCCTAGCGGGAACCAATGAGCAGTTCTTC; cdr3_aa: CASSILAGTNEQFF
clone_size: -; v_call: TRBV5-1; d_call: -; j_call: TRBJ1-2; cdr3_nt: TGCGCCAGCAGCTTGGAAACCTCTCGGGGCTATGGCTACACCTTC; cdr3_aa: CASSLETSRGYGYTF
clone_size: -; v_call: TRBV6-1; d_call: -; j_call: TRBJ1-2; cdr3_nt: TGTGCCAGCAGTGAAGCGTGGGGGGGGAACTATGGCTACACCTTC; cdr3_aa: CASSEAWGGNYGYTF
clone_size: -; v_call: TRBV5-4; d_call: -; j_call: TRBJ2-6; cdr3_nt: TGTGCCAGCAGCCCAGGGGCTGGGGCCAACGTCCTGACTTTC; cdr3_aa: CASSPGAGANVLTF
clone_size: -; v_call: TRBV3-1/TRBV3-2; d_call: TRBD2; j_call: TRBJ2-1; cdr3_nt: TGTGCCAGCAGCCAAGCGTTGGGAGCGGGGGGCCTAGGGGAGCAGTTCTTC; cdr3_aa: CASSQALGAGGLGEQFF
clone_size: once; v_call: TRBV30; d_call: -; j_call: TRBJ1-1; cdr3_nt: TGTGCCTGGAGTGTACGGGGGATGGACACTGAAGCTTTCTTT; cdr3_aa: CAWSVRGMDTEAFF
clone_size: once; v_call: TRBV5-1; d_call: -; j_call: TRBJ1-6; cdr3_nt: TGCGCCAGCAGCCCTCGGGGGAGGGCAGAACCCCTCCACTTT; cdr3_aa: CASSPRGRAEPLHF
clone_size: -; v_call: TRBV4-1; d_call: -; j_call: TRBJ1-4; cdr3_nt: TGCGCCAGCACTGGACTGGCGGGAAAGGGGGAAAAACTGTTTTTT; cdr3_aa: CASTGLAGKGEKLFF
clone_size: -; v_call: TRBV27; d_call: -; j_call: TRBJ2-1; cdr3_nt: TGTGCCAGTGCCCACGGGGATTACAATGAGCAGTTCTTC; cdr3_aa: CASAHGDYNEQFF
clone_size: once; v_call: TRBV3-1/TRBV3-2; d_call: -; j_call: TRBJ2-5; cdr3_nt: TGTGCCAGCAGCGAACATCCCGGGGAGACCCAGTACTTC; cdr3_aa: CASSEHPGETQYF
clone_size: -; v_call: TRBV7-6; d_call: -; j_call: TRBJ2-3; cdr3_nt: TGTGCCAGCAGCTTTGGTGGGAGGCAAGATACGCAGTATTTT; cdr3_aa: CASSFGGRQDTQYF
clone_size: once; v_call: TRBV18; d_call: -; j_call: TRBJ1-1; cdr3_nt: TGTGCCAGCTCACCACCCTATCAGCGACCGAACACTGAAGCTTTCTTT; cdr3_aa: CASSPPYQRPNTEAFF